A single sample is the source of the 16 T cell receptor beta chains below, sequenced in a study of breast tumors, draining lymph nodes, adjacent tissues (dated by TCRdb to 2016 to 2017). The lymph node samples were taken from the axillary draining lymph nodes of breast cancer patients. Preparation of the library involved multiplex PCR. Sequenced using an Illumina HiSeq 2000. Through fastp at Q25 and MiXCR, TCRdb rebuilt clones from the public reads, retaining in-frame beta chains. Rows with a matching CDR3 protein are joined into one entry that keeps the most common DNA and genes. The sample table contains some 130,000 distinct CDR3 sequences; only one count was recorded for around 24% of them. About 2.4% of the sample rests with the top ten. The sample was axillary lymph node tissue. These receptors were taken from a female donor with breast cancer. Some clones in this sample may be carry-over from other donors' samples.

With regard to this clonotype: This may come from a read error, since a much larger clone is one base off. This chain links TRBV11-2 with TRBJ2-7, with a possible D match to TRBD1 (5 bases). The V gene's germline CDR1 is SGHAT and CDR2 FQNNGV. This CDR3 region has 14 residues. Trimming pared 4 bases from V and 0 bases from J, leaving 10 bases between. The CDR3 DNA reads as TGTGCCAGCAGCTCGTACAGGAGCTCCTACGAGCAGTACTTC. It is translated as CASSSYRSSYEQYF.

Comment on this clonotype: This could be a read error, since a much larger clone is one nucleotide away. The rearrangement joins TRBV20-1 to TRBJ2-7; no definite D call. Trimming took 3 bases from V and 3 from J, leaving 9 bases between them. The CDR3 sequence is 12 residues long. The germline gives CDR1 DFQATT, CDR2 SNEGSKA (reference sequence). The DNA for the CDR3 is TGCAGTGCTAGGCCCGAGAACTACGAGCAGTACTTC. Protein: CSARPENYEQYF.

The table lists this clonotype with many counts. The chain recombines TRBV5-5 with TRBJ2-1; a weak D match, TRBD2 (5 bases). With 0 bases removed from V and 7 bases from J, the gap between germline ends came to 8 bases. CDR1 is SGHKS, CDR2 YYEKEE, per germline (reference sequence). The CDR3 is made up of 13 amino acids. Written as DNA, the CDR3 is TGTGCCAGCAGCTTGGCTTCGGGGAATGAGCAGTTCTTC. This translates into CASSLASGNEQFF.

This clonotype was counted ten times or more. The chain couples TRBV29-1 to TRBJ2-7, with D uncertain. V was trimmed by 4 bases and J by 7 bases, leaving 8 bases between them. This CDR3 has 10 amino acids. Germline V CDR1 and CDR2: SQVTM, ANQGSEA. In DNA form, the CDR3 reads TGCAGCGTTGTCCCGTTTGAGCAGTACTTC. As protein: CSVVPFEQYF.

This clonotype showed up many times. CDR3 protein: CSATLPRQPHGYTF. The CDR3 bases are TGCAGTGCCACACTCCCACGACAGCCCCATGGCTACACCTTC. V usage is TRBV20-1 and J usage is TRBJ1-2; tentative D call: TRBD1 (5 bases). Germline-derived CDR1 and CDR2 are DFQATT and SNEGSKA (reference sequence). V lost 6 bases and J lost 6, with 20 bases in between. The CDR3 runs 14 residues.

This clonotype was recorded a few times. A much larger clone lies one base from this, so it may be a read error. The CDR3 sequence: CASSPRYNVQFF. For the CDR3, the DNA is TGTGCCAGCAGCCCCCGATACAATGTGCAGTTCTTC. This chain uses TRBV7-2 with TRBJ2-1; D unresolved. The CDR3 has 12 amino acids. Germline CDR1 is SGHTA and CDR2 is FQGNSA.

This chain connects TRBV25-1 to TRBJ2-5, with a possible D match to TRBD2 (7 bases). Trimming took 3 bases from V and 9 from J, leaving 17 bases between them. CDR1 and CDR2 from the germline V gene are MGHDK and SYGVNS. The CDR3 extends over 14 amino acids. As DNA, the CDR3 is TGTGCCAGCAGTGAGCCAGGGGTCCGGGAGGCCCAGTACTTC. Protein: CASSEPGVREAQYF.

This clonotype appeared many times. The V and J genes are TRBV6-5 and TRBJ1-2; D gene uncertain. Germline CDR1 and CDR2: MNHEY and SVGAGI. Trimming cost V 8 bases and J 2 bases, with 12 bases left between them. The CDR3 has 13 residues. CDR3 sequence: CASAYRPNYGYTF. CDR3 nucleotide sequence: TGTGCCAGCGCCTACCGACCGAACTATGGCTACACCTTC.

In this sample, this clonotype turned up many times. This chain's CDR3 is CASSGQGAGDEQYF. The CDR3 DNA is TGTGCCAGCAGTGGACAGGGGGCAGGGGACGAGCAGTACTTC. The V gene is TRBV6-1, the J gene TRBJ2-7; 10 nucleotides agree with TRBD1. The V segment lost 4 bases and the J segment 5 bases; nucleotides outside the gene matches: 5. Looked up from germline, CDR1 is MNHNS and CDR2 is SASEGT. The CDR3 covers 14 residues.

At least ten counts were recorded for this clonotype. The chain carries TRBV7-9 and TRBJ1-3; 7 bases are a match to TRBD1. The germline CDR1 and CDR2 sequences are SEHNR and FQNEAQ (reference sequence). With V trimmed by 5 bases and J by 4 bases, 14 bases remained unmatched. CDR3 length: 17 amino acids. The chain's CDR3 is CASSKPPTGRGGNTIYF. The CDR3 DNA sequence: TGTGCCAGCAGCAAACCACCGACAGGGAGAGGAGGAAACACCATATATTTT.

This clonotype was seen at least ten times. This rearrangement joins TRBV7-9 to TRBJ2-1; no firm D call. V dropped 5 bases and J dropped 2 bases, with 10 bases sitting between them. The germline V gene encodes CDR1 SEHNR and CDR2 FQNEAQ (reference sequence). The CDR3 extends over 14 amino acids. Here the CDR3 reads CASSPSDAYNEQFF. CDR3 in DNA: TGTGCCAGCAGCCCCTCGGACGCCTACAATGAGCAGTTCTTC.

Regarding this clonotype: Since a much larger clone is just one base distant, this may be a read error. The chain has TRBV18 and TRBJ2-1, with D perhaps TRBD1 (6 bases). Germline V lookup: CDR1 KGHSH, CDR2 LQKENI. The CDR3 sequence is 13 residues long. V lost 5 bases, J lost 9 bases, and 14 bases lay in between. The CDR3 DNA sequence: TGTGCCAGCTCAGGGATCGGACAGAGTGAGCAGTTCTTC. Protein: CASSGIGQSEQFF.

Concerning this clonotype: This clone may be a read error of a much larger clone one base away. The CDR3 loop is CASGSRLGAETYNEQFF. In nucleotides, the CDR3 is TGTGCCAGCGGCTCCAGGCTGGGAGCGGAGACCTACAATGAGCAGTTCTTC. The rearrangement uses TRBV12-3 or TRBV12-4 and TRBJ2-1, with D tentatively TRBD2 (5 bases). CDR3 length: 17 amino acids. V was clipped by 8 bases and J by 2 bases, with 22 bases between them.

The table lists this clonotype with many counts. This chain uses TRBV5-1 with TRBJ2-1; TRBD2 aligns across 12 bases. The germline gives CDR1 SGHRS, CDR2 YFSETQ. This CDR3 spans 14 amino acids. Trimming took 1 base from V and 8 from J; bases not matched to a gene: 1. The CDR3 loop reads CASSLTSGRYEQFF. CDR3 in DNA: TGCGCCAGCAGCTTGACTAGCGGGAGGTATGAGCAGTTCTTC. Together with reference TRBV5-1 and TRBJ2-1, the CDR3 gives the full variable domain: KAGVTQTPRYLIKTRGQQVTLSCSPISGHRSVSWYQQTPGQGLQFLFEYFSETQRNKGNFPGRFSGRQFSNSRSEMNVSTLELGDSALYLCASSLTSGRYEQFFGPGTRLTVL.

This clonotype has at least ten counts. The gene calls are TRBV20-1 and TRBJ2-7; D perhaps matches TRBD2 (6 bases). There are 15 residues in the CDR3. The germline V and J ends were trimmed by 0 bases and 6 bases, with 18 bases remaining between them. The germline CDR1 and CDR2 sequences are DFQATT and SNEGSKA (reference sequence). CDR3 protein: CSARDRFGTPIEQYF. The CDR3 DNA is TGCAGTGCTAGAGATCGGTTCGGGACTCCAATCGAGCAGTACTTC.

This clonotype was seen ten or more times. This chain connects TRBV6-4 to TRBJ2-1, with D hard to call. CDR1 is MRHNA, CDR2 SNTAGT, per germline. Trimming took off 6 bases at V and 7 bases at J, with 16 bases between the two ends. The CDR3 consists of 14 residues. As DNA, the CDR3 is TGTGCCAGCAGCCCTAGTAAGGGAAGGAATGAGCAGTTCTTC. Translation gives CASSPSKGRNEQFF.